The 5 T cell receptor beta chains reported below all come from one sample, sequenced in a study of blood T cell repertoires in COVID-19. Using immunoSEQ multiplex PCR, the repertoire was profiled, and TCRdb retains in-frame clones only, with some absent. The sample yields hundreds of thousands of clones, approximately 91% seen once. The sequenced sample was PBMCs or T cells enriched from blood (not recorded which). The receptor source for this set is a woman aged 40-49 years who had recovered from COVID-19.

V usage is TRBV18 and J usage is TRBJ1-2; TRBD1 aligns across 7 bases. Germline V gives CDR1 KGHSH, CDR2 LQKENI. The CDR3 contains 15 residues. V shed 2 bases, J shed 8 bases, and the junction held 11 bases outside the gene matches. For the CDR3, the DNA is TGTGCCAGCTCACCATCGGGGACAGAGGGGTTGGGCTACACCTTC. The encoded protein is CASSPSGTEGLGYTF.

This chain's CDR3 is CASSEGNRVAYGYTF. CDR3 bases: TGTGCCAGCAGTGAGGGGAACAGGGTCGCATATGGCTACACCTTC. This chain uses TRBV2 with TRBJ1-2, with D possibly matching TRBD1 (6 bases). Trimming took off 3 bases at V and 5 bases at J, with 16 bases between the two ends. Per the germline V gene, CDR1 is SNHLY and CDR2 is FYNNEI. This CDR3 is 15 amino acids long. The complete variable domain, with remaining parts taken from reference TRBV2 and TRBJ1-2, reads EPEVTQTPSHQVTQMGQEVILRCVPISNHLYFYWYRQILGQKVEFLVSFYNNEISEKSEIFDDQFSVERPDGSNFTLKIRSTKLEDSAMYFCASSEGNRVAYGYTFGSGTRLTVV.

This chain connects TRBV18 to TRBJ2-7, with 9 bases aligning to TRBD2. Trimming took 4 bases from V and 3 from J; bases not matched to a gene: 4. CDR1 is KGHSH and CDR2 is LQKENI in the germline V gene. The length of the CDR3 is 14 residues. The CDR3 DNA sequence: TGTGCCAGCTCACTTGCGGGAGGGATCTACGAGCAGTACTTC. Protein product: CASSLAGGIYEQYF.

The rearrangement links TRBV11-2 to TRBJ2-7; D is ambiguous. This CDR3 region has 11 residues. V was cut by 4 bases and J by 8 bases, with 9 bases left in between. Germline V gene sequence: CDR1 SGHAT, CDR2 FQNNGV. CDR3 coding DNA: TGTGCCAGCAGCTACACAGAGAAGCAGTACTTC. It encodes CASSYTEKQYF.

This clone was found a few times. The V gene is TRBV30, the J gene TRBJ1-6; D is perhaps TRBD1 (6 bases). Germline-derived CDR1 and CDR2 are GTSNPN and SVGIG (reference sequence). The CDR3 length is 14 residues. Trimming took 3 bases from V and 5 from J, leaving 11 bases between them. The chain's CDR3 is CAWSKGQDNSPLHF. The CDR3 DNA follows: TGTGCCTGGAGCAAGGGACAAGATAATTCACCCCTCCACTTT.